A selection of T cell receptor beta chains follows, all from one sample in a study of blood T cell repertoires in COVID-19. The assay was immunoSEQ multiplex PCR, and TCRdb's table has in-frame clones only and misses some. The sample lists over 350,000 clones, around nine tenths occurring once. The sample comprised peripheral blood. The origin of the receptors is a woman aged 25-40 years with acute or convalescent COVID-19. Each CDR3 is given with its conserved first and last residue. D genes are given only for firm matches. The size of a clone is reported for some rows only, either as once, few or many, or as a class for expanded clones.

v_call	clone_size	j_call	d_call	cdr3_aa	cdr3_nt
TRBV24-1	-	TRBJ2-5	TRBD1	CATSDPQGARETQYF	TGTGCCACCAGTGATCCGCAGGGGGCGCGGGAGACCCAGTACTTC
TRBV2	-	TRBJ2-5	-	CASSEVGLGVQETQYF	TGTGCCAGCAGTGAAGTGGGGCTAGGGGTCCAAGAGACCCAGTACTTC
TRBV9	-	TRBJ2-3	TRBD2	CASSVMGLALSDTQYF	TGTGCCAGCAGCGTTATGGGACTAGCTCTGTCAGATACGCAGTATTTT
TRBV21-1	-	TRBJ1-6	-	CASSGRDINSPLHF	TGTGCCAGCAGCGGCCGGGACATAAATTCACCCCTCCACTTT
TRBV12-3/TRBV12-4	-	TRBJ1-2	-	CASSTGTGGYTF	TGTGCCAGCAGTACAGGGACGGGTGGCTACACCTTC
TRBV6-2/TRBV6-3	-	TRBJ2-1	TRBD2	CASSPTRRRAGASYNEQFF	TGTGCCAGCAGCCCCACCCGTCGGAGAGCGGGGGCCTCCTACAATGAGCAGTTCTTC
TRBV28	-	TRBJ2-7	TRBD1	CASRRQGASYEQYF	TGTGCCAGCAGAAGACAGGGGGCATCCTACGAGCAGTACTTC
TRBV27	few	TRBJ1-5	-	CASGQSNQPQHF	TGTGCCAGCGGACAGAGCAATCAGCCCCAGCATTTT
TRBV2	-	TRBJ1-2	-	CASSEAEAGEGYTF	TGTGCCAGCAGTGAAGCAGAGGCTGGTGAGGGCTACACCTTC
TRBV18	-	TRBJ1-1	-	CASPDMAERDPANTEAFF	TGTGCCAGCCCCGACATGGCGGAGAGGGATCCAGCGAACACTGAAGCTTTCTTT
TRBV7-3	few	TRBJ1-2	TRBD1	CASSSTGSGGYTF	TGTGCCAGCAGCTCGACAGGGAGTGGCGGCTACACCTTC
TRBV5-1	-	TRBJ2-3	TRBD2	CASRELAGGTDTQYF	TGCGCCAGCAGAGAATTAGCGGGGGGAACAGATACGCAGTATTTT
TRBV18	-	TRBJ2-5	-	CASSPGTEETQYF	TGTGCCAGCTCACCAGGGACTGAAGAGACCCAGTACTTC
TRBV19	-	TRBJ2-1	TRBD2	CASSIGGGISSYNEQFF	TGTGCCAGTAGTATAGGCGGGGGGATCAGCTCCTACAATGAGCAGTTCTTC
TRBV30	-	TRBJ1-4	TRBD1	CAWSDKKDRRDEKLFF	TGTGCCTGGAGCGACAAAAAGGACAGGCGAGACGAAAAACTGTTTTTT
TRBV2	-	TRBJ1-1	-	CASNGGERNTEAFF	TGTGCCAGCAACGGGGGGGAAAGGAACACTGAAGCTTTCTTT
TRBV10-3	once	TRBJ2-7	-	CASRGGGNTMPSYEQYF	TGTGCCAGCAGAGGAGGCGGCAATACAATGCCCTCCTACGAGCAGTACTTC
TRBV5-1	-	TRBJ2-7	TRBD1	CASSWGTGVGEQYF	TGCGCCAGCAGCTGGGGGACAGGGGTTGGAGAGCAGTACTTC
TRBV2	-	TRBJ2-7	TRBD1	CASLTQQGDVGNEQYF	TGTGCCAGCCTAACACAACAGGGGGATGTCGGGAACGAGCAGTACTTC
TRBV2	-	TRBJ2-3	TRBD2	CASSYGLAGTDTQYF	TGTGCCAGCAGTTATGGACTAGCGGGCACAGATACGCAGTATTTT
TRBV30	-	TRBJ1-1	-	CACSLRWNTEAFF	TGTGCCTGTTCATTACGGTGGAACACTGAAGCTTTCTTT
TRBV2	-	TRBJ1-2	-	CASEQGYGYTF	TGTGCCAGCGAACAGGGCTATGGCTACACCTTC
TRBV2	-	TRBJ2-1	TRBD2	CASSDGGRGGTYNEQFF	TGTGCCAGCAGTGACGGCGGGCGGGGGGGCACCTACAATGAGCAGTTCTTC
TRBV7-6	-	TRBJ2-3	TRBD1	CASSLVVPGQGGTDTQYF	TGTGCCAGCAGCTTAGTGGTGCCGGGGCAGGGGGGCACAGATACGCAGTATTTT
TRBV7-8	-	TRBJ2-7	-	CASSFSGLPPREQYF	TGTGCCAGCAGCTTCTCTGGACTTCCTCCTCGCGAGCAGTACTTC
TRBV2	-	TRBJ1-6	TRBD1	CASRAGQGAPSPLHF	TGTGCCAGCAGGGCGGGACAGGGGGCCCCCTCACCCCTCCACTTT
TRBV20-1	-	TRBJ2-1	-	CSASGGLAYNEQFF	TGCAGTGCTAGTGGGGGACTTGCCTACAATGAGCAGTTCTTC
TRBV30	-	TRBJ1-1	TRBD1	CAWSATGTEAFF	TGTGCCTGGAGTGCGACAGGGACTGAAGCTTTCTTT
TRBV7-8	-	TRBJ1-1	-	CASSLGQTREAFF	TGTGCCAGCAGCTTAGGGCAAACCCGTGAAGCTTTCTTT
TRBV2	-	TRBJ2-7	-	CASSPLVESYEQYF	TGTGCCAGCAGTCCTTTAGTTGAATCCTACGAGCAGTACTTC
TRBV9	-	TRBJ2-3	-	CASSVGGRAADTQYF	TGTGCCAGCAGCGTAGGCGGCAGGGCGGCAGATACGCAGTATTTT